The next 4 T cell receptor beta chains were all read from a single sample in a study of identical twins. TCRdb analysed the 5' RACE reads with MiXCR anew, one entry per CDR3 protein. The sample carries roughly 230,000 distinct CDR3 sequences, about 8.3% recorded once. Separately, the same data were catalogued under a study of yellow fever vaccine responses in identical twins.

Sequences were obtained from CD8+ T cells sorted from blood. These receptors came from a woman aged 18-29 years in good health.

This chain links TRBV12-3 or TRBV12-4 with TRBJ2-1, with 10 bases fitting TRBD2. With V trimmed by 8 bases and J by 7 bases, 17 bases remained unmatched. This CDR3 region has 17 residues. The CDR3: CASCCMWAPSGSNEQFF. CDR3 in DNA: TGTGCCAGCTGCTGTATGTGGGCTCCTAGCGGGAGTAATGAGCAGTTCTTC.

This clonotype was found a few times. V gene TRBV3-1 combines with J gene TRBJ2-3, with D unclear. The V end was cut by 0 bases, the J end by 3 bases, with 13 bases between. The CDR3 loop spans 16 amino acids. Germline CDR1 and CDR2: LGHDT and YNNKEL (reference sequence). The DNA for the CDR3 is TGTGCCAGCAGCCAAGATGGGCTAGAGGAAACAGATACGCAGTATTTT. Protein product: CASSQDGLEETDTQYF.

This chain connects TRBV7-9 to TRBJ2-5; D tentatively fits TRBD1 or TRBD2 (7 bases each). In germline, CDR1 is SEHNR, CDR2 FQNEAQ (reference sequence). This CDR3 comprises 16 residues. V lost 0 bases to trimming and J lost 4 bases, with 15 bases between them. CDR3 nucleotide sequence: TGTGCCAGCAGCTTAGCGTGGGAGGGGGCAGGAGAGACCCAGTACTTC. Encoded protein: CASSLAWEGAGETQYF. The full variable domain, completed using reference TRBV7-9 and TRBJ2-5, is DTGVSQNPRHKITKRGQNVTFRCDPISEHNRLYWYRQTLGQGPEFLTYFQNEAQLEKSRLLSDRFSAERPKGSFSTLEIQRTEQGDSAMYLCASSLAWEGAGETQYFGPGTRLLVL.

The chain is built from TRBV29-1 and TRBJ2-1, with TRBD1 matching over 8 bases. J lost 8 bases, V lost 8 bases, and 11 bases had no gene match. Germline V gene data show CDR1 as SQVTM and CDR2 as ANQGSEA. CDR3 size: 13 residues. This CDR3 is CSMRTGRADEQFF. In DNA, the CDR3 is TGCAGCATGCGGACAGGGCGGGCGGATGAGCAGTTCTTC.